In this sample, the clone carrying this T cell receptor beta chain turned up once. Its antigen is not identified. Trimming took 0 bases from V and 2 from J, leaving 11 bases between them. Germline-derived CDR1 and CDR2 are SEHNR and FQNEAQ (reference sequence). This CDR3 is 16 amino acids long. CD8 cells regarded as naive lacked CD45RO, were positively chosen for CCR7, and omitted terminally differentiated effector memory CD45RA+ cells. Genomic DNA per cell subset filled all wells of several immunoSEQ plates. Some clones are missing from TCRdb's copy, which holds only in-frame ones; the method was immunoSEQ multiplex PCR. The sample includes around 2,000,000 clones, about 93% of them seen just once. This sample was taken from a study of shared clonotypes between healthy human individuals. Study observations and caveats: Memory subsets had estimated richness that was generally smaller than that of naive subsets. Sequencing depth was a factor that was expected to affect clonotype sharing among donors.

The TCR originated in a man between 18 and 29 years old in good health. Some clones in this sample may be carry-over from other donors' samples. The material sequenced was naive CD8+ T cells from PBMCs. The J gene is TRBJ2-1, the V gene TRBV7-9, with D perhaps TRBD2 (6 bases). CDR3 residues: CASSLAGGKTYNEQFF. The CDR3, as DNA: TGTGCCAGCAGCTTAGCAGGCGGGAAGACCTACAATGAGCAGTTCTTC.